Listed here are 13 T cell receptor beta chains from one sample, sequenced in a study of early T cells in non-severe SARS-CoV-2 infection (dated by TCRdb to 2020 to 2023). The library was prepared using 5' RACE. Data came from a NextSeq 500. The public reads were reprocessed in TCRdb via fastp at Q25 and MiXCR, keeping in-frame beta chains. Rows are unified per CDR3 protein, each entry keeping the most common DNA and genes. Within this sample are approximately 120,000 distinct CDR3 sequences, with more than 12% of them counted one time only. Just over 20% of the sample goes to the ten largest clones. The sequenced material came from whole blood. These TCRs come from an adult who was a healthcare worker with PCR-confirmed SARS-CoV-2 infection or an uninfected control (not recorded which).

This clonotype showed up just a few times. The J gene is TRBJ2-7, the V gene TRBV18; TRBD1 aligns across 7 bases. Germline trimming cut 3 bases from V and 5 bases from J; bases unmatched to any gene: 4. Per the germline V gene, CDR1 is KGHSH and CDR2 is LQKENI. The CDR3 contains 13 residues. For the CDR3, the DNA is TGTGCCAGCTCACCGGGGACAGATCACGAGCAGTACTTC. Amino acids: CASSPGTDHEQYF.

This clonotype was recorded a few times. The genes are TRBV29-1 and TRBJ1-2, with TRBD1 identical over 10 bases. The V segment lost 5 bases and the J segment 6 bases; nucleotides outside the gene matches: 3. Germline CDR1 is SQVTM and CDR2 is ANQGSEA. The CDR3 has 12 residues. DNA of the CDR3: TGCAGCGTTCGGGACAGGGGAAATGGCTACACCTTC. Translation: CSVRDRGNGYTF. Complete variable domain (other parts from reference TRBV29-1 and TRBJ1-2): SAVISQKPSRDICQRGTSLTIQCQVDSQVTMMFWYRQQPGQSLTLIATANQGSEATYESGFVIDKFPISRPNLTFSTLTVSNMSPEDSSIYLCSVRDRGNGYTFGSGTRLTVV.

The rearrangement uses TRBV9 and TRBJ2-7, with D unclear. Deletions cut 0 bases from V and 4 bases from J, with 8 bases between. In germline, CDR1 is SGDLS, CDR2 YYNGEE. This CDR3 is built from 13 residues. CDR3 sequence (DNA): TGTGCCAGCAGCGTAGGCCTGGGGTACGAGCAGTACTTC. As protein: CASSVGLGYEQYF.

V and J are TRBV29-1 and TRBJ1-4; TRBD1 matches at 12 bases. Germline V CDR1 and CDR2: SQVTM, ANQGSEA. With 6 bases clipped from V and 7 bases from J, the junction kept 9 bases outside the gene matches. The length of the CDR3 is 15 residues. DNA for the CDR3: TGCAGCGTCCCGGGACAGGGGGCCGGGACTGAAAAACTGTTTTTT. Its protein is CSVPGQGAGTEKLFF.

The genes are TRBV20-1 and TRBJ1-6; D is possibly TRBD1 (6 bases). This CDR3 is built from 16 residues. The germline V and J ends were trimmed by 0 bases and 1 base, with 10 bases remaining between them. Germline V gene data show CDR1 as DFQATT and CDR2 as SNEGSKA (reference sequence). This chain's CDR3 is CSARDAGTSYNSPLHF. The CDR3 DNA reads TGCAGTGCTAGAGATGCGGGGACATCCTATAATTCACCCCTCCACTTT.

This clonotype was seen a handful of times. The genes are TRBV4-1 and TRBJ2-5, with 7 bases identical to TRBD2. CDR3 size: 15 residues. Germline V gene lookup returns CDR1 MGHRA and CDR2 YSYEKL. V lost 4 bases, J lost 4 bases, and 9 bases stayed unmatched. This chain's CDR3 is CASSRYGLVAETQYF. CDR3 in DNA: TGCGCCAGCAGCCGCTACGGACTAGTTGCAGAGACCCAGTACTTC.

Many counts were recorded for this clonotype. V is TRBV30 and J is TRBJ2-1; weak D call: TRBD2 (6 bases). CDR3 size: 15 residues. V was cut by 2 bases and J by 6 bases, with 17 bases left in between. CDR1 and CDR2 (germline): GTSNPN, SVGIG (reference sequence). In nucleotides, the CDR3 is TGTGCCTGGAGTTGGGACTCCACTGCTTCCAATGAGCAGTTCTTC. Translating it yields CAWSWDSTASNEQFF. Supplemented by reference TRBV30 and TRBJ2-1, the full variable domain reads SQTIHQWPATLVQPVGSPLSLECTVEGTSNPNLYWYRQAAGRGLQLLFYSVGIGQISSEVPQNLSASRPQDRQFILSSKKLLLSDSGFYLCAWSWDSTASNEQFFGPGTRLTVL.

This clonotype was detected a few times. This sequence joins TRBV11-2 and TRBJ2-2; no definite D call. CDR1 and CDR2 (germline): SGHAT, FQNNGV. The CDR3 runs to 14 residues. Trimming left V 2 bases short and J 1 base short, with 5 bases between. CDR3: CASSLKMNTGELFF. CDR3 DNA: TGTGCCAGCAGCTTAAAGATGAACACCGGGGAGCTGTTTTTT.

This clonotype was picked up a small number of times. The chain has TRBV3-1 and TRBJ2-7; TRBD1 agrees at 7 bases. With V trimmed by 4 bases and J by 8 bases, 14 bases remained unmatched. There are 15 residues in the CDR3. In germline, CDR1 is LGHDT, CDR2 YNNKEL (reference sequence). The CDR3 reads CASSLDMGQPSQQYF. In nucleotides, the CDR3 is TGTGCCAGCAGCCTAGATATGGGACAGCCTTCCCAGCAGTACTTC.

In this sample, this clonotype turned up a few times. The chain joins TRBV10-3 to TRBJ1-3; 10 bases map to TRBD1. With 7 bases clipped from V and 0 bases from J, the junction kept 3 bases outside the gene matches. Germline lookup yields CDR1 ENHRY and CDR2 SYGVKD. This CDR3 contains 15 residues. This CDR3 reads CAIKGQGVSGNTIYF. CDR3 coding DNA: TGTGCCATCAAAGGACAGGGGGTCTCTGGAAACACCATATATTTT.

Only a few counts were recorded for this clonotype. This chain connects TRBV4-1 to TRBJ1-1; 12 positions agree with TRBD1. CDR3 length: 17 residues. Per the germline V gene, CDR1 is MGHRA and CDR2 is YSYEKL. Losses at the gene ends were 3 bases for V and 7 bases for J; bases not matched to a gene: 12. CDR3 amino acids: CASSQYPGQGAQDEAFF. The DNA for the CDR3 is TGCGCCAGCAGCCAGTACCCGGGACAGGGGGCGCAGGATGAAGCTTTCTTT.

A few counts support this clonotype. The rearrangement joins TRBV11-2 to TRBJ2-5, with 9 positions matching TRBD1. The CDR3 length is 15 residues. V shed 1 base and J 0 bases; nucleotides not matched to a gene: 0. Germline V lookup: CDR1 SGHAT, CDR2 FQNNGV. CDR3 region: CASSLGDRDQETQYF. The CDR3 nucleotides are TGTGCCAGCAGCTTAGGGGACAGGGACCAAGAGACCCAGTACTTC.

Only a few counts were recorded for this clonotype. The V call is TRBV6-2 or TRBV6-3, the J call TRBJ2-6, with unresolved D. Germline CDR1 and CDR2: MNHEY and SVGEGT. The CDR3 sequence is 14 residues long. V was shortened by 6 bases and J by 3 bases, with 9 bases between the two germline ends. The CDR3 protein is CASRVDSGANVLTF. CDR3 bases: TGTGCCAGCAGGGTGGATAGTGGGGCCAACGTCCTGACTTTC.